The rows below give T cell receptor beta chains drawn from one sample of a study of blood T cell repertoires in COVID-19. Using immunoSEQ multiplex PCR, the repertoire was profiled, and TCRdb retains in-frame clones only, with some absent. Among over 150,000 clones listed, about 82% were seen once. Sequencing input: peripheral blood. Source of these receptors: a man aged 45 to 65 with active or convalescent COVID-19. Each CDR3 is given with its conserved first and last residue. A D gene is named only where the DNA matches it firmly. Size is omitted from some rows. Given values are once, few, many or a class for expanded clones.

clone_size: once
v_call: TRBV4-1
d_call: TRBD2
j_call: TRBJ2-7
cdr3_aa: CASSYRLAGNSPYEQYF
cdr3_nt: TGCGCCAGCAGCTATAGACTAGCGGGGAACAGCCCCTACGAGCAGTACTTC

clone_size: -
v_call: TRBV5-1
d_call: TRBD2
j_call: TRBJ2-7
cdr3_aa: CASSLLAGSYEQYF
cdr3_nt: TGCGCCAGCAGCTTACTAGCGGGTTCCTACGAGCAGTACTTC

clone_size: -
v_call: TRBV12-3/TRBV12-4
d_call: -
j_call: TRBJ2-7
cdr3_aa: CASSLGPDYEQYF
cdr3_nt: TGTGCCAGCAGTTTGGGCCCTGACTACGAGCAGTACTTC

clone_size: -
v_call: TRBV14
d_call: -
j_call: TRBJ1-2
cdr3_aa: CASSQDEDYGYTF
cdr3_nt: TGTGCCAGCAGCCAAGATGAGGACTATGGCTACACCTTC

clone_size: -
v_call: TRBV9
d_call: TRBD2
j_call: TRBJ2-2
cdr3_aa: CASSVAGTTAGELFF
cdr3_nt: TGTGCCAGCAGCGTAGCCGGGACTACCGCCGGGGAGCTGTTTTTT

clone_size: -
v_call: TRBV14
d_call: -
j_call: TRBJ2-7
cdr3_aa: CASSQGHSYEQYF
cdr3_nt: TGTGCCAGCAGCCAAGGACACTCCTACGAGCAGTACTTC

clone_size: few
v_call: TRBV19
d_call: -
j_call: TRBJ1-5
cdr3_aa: CASSMGLPQHF
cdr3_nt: TGTGCCAGTAGTATGGGACTGCCCCAGCATTTT

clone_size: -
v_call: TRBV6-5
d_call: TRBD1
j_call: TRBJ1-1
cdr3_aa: CASSSGGQGAAEAFF
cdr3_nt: TGTGCCAGCAGCTCAGGGGGACAGGGGGCCGCTGAAGCTTTCTTT

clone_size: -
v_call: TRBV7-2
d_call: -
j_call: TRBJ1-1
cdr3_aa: CASSLTGINTEAFF
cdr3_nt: TGTGCCAGCAGCTTAACTGGTATCAACACTGAAGCTTTCTTT

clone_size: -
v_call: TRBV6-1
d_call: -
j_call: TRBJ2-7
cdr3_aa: CASSEYWPGNYEQYF
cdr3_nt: TGTGCCAGCAGTGAATATTGGCCAGGGAACTACGAGCAGTACTTC

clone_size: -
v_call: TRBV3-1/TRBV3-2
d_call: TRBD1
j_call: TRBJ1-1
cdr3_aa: CASSQEGGAGTEAFF
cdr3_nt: TGTGCCAGCAGCCAAGAAGGGGGCGCTGGCACTGAAGCTTTCTTT

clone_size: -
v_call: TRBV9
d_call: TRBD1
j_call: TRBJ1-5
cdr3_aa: CASSAGQGSNQPQHF
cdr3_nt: TGTGCCAGCAGCGCCGGACAGGGGAGCAATCAGCCCCAGCATTTT

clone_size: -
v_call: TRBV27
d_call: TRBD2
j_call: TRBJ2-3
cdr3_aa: CASSGRQGGGGTDTQYF
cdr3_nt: TGTGCCAGCAGTGGTCGTCAGGGCGGGGGGGGCACAGATACGCAGTATTTT

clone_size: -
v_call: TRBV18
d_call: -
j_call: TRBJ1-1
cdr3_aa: CASSPRRGDTEAFF
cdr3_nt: TGTGCCAGCTCACCACGCAGGGGAGACACTGAAGCTTTCTTT

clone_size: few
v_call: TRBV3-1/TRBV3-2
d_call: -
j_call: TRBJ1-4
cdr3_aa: CASSLGGANEKLFF
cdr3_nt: TGTGCCAGCAGCCTGGGGGGAGCTAATGAAAAACTGTTTTTT

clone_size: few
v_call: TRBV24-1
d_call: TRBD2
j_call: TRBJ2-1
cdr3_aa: CATSDPRTSGFTSYNEQFF
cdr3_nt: TGTGCCACCAGTGACCCAAGGACTAGCGGGTTCACATCCTACAATGAGCAGTTCTTC

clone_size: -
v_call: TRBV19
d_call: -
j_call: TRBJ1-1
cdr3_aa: CASSTNYRDTEAFF
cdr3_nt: TGTGCCAGTAGTACCAATTACAGGGATACTGAAGCTTTCTTT

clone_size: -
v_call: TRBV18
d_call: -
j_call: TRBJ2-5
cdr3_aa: CASSPRAGPEETQYF
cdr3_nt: TGTGCCAGCTCACCTCGGGCAGGGCCTGAAGAGACCCAGTACTTC

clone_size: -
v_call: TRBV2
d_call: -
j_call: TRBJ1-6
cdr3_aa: CASSESGLSPLHF
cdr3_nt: TGTGCCAGCAGTGAATCGGGTCTTTCACCCCTCCACTTT

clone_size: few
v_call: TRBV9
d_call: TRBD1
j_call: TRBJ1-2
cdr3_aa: CASSPSTGLWDYGYTF
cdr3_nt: TGTGCCAGCAGCCCATCGACAGGGCTGTGGGATTATGGCTACACCTTC

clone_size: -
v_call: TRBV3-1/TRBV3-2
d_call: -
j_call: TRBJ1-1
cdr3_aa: CASTQDSYTEAFF
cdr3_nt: TGTGCCAGCACCCAGGACAGTTACACTGAAGCTTTCTTT

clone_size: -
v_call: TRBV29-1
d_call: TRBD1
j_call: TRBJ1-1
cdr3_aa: CSVQDREWTEAFF
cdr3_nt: TGCAGCGTTCAGGACAGGGAGTGGACTGAAGCTTTCTTT

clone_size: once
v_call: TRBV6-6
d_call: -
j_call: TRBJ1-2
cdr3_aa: CASNSGLNYGYTF
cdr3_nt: TGTGCCAGCAACTCAGGCCTTAACTATGGCTACACCTTC

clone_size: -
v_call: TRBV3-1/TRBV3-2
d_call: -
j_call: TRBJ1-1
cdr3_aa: CASSQDAGVGTEAFF
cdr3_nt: TGTGCCAGCAGCCAAGATGCGGGGGTGGGCACTGAAGCTTTCTTT

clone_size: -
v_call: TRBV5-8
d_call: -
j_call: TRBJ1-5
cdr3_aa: CASSLAVGPGNQPQHF
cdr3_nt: TGTGCCAGCAGCTTGGCCGTAGGGCCGGGGAATCAGCCCCAGCATTTT

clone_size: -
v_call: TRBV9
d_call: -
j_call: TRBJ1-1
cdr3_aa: CASSVAASGTEAFF
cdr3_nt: TGTGCCAGCAGCGTAGCGGCCAGCGGCACTGAAGCTTTCTTT

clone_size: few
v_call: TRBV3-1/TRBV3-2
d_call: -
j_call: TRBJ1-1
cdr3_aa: CASSQDPVNTEAFF
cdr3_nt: TGTGCCAGCAGCCAAGACCCCGTAAACACTGAAGCTTTCTTT

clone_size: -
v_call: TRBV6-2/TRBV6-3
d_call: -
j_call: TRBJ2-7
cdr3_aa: CASSYGLGYEQYF
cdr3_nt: TGTGCCAGCAGTTACGGGCTGGGCTACGAGCAGTACTTC

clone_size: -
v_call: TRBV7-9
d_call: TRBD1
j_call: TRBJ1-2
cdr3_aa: CASSGGQDGYTF
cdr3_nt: TGTGCCAGCAGCGGGGGACAGGATGGCTACACCTTC

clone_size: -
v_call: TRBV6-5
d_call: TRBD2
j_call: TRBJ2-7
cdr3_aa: CASMVRTRLYEQYF
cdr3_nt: TGTGCCAGCATGGTTCGGACTAGACTCTACGAGCAGTACTTC

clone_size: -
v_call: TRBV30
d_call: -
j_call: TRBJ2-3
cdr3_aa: CACSGSTDTQYF
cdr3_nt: TGTGCTTGCAGCGGAAGCACAGATACGCAGTATTTT

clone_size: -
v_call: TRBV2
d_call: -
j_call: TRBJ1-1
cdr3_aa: CASSNGRGLLNTEAFF
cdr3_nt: TGTGCCAGCAGTAATGGGAGGGGGTTATTGAACACTGAAGCTTTCTTT

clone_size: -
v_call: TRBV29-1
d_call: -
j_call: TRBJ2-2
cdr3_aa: CSVFSGELFF
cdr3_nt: TGCAGCGTTTTCTCCGGGGAGCTGTTTTTT

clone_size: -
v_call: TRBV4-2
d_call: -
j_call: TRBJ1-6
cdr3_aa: CASSQDPVGAWDSPLHF
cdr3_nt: TGTGCCAGCAGCCAAGATCCCGTGGGGGCCTGGGATTCACCCCTCCACTTT

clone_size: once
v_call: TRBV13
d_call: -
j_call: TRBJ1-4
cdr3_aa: CASSLGSMEKLFF
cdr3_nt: TGTGCCAGCAGCTTGGGGAGCATGGAAAAACTGTTTTTT

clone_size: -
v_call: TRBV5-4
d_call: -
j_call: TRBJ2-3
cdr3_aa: CASSPSYTDTQYF
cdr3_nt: TGTGCCAGCAGCCCCTCGTACACAGATACGCAGTATTTT

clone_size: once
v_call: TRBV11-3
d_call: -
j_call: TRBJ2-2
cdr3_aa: CASTYRQLTGELFF
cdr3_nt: TGTGCCAGCACCTACCGACAACTCACCGGGGAGCTGTTTTTT

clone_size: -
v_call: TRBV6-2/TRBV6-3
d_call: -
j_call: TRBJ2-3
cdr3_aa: CASSSWTEDTQYF
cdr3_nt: TGTGCCAGCAGTTCATGGACTGAAGATACGCAGTATTTT

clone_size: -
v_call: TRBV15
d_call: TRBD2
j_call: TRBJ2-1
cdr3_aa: CATSKQLAGVYNEQFF
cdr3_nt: TGTGCCACCAGCAAACAACTAGCGGGAGTTTACAATGAGCAGTTCTTC

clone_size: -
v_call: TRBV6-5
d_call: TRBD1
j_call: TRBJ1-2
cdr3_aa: CASSQGADYGYTF
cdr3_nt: TGTGCCAGCAGCCAGGGGGCGGACTATGGCTACACCTTC

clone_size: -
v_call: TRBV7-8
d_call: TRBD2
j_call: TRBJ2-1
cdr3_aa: CASSTQLAGGSYNEQFF
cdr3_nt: TGTGCCAGCAGCACCCAACTAGCGGGGGGTTCCTACAATGAGCAGTTCTTC